The sequence of this TCR beta chain was determined in a study of shared clonotypes between healthy human individuals. Across the study: Every donor yielded three CD4 naive, three CD4 memory, two CD8 naive and one CD8 memory plate.

Here immunoSEQ multiplex PCR was the method, and the copy in TCRdb shows in-frame clones only, minus some. The data show 1.5 million to 2.5 million clones, 85% to 95% seen once. The CDR3 has 14 residues. V was pared by 11 bases and J by 2 bases, with 15 bases between. Germline CDR1 reads MNHEY; CDR2 reads SVGAGI. The naive CD8 population came from CD45RO-negative cells selected for CCR7, without terminally differentiated effector memory CD45RA+ cells. The donors, all of them Caucasian adults, lived in Nashville, Tennessee. This sequence joins TRBV6-5 and TRBJ2-2, with D possibly matching TRBD1 (6 bases). Sample: naive CD8+ T cells sorted from blood. The TCR comes from a man between 18 and 35 years old in good health. The CDR3 loop reads CAGRQAFNTGELFF. In DNA form, the CDR3 reads TGTGCCGGTCGACAGGCTTTTAACACCGGGGAGCTGTTTTTT.